The 20 T cell receptor beta chains listed next were all sequenced from one sample in a study of CXCR3-negative and CXCR3-positive naive CD8 T cells. It was by 5' RACE with UMI labels that the TRB cDNA libraries were prepared. TCRdb reworked the 5' RACE reads into one entry per CDR3 protein, no DNA. This table holds fewer than 50,000 distinct CDR3 sequences. The sequencing sample was made of naive CXCR3- CD8+ T cells from blood. As to subset: CD45RO-CCR7+CD27+CD95- naive CD8+ T cells lacking CXCR3 (TNR3-). The receptors derive from a human donor in good health. Some clones in this sample may be carry-over from other donors' samples.

The chain links TRBV4-3 to TRBJ1-2; with no DNA, the TCRdb D assignment of TRBD1 cannot be verified. Germline V gives CDR1 LGHNA, CDR2 YSLEER. This CDR3 contains 15 residues. This chain's CDR3 is CASSQGTGVGYGYTF.

The V call is TRBV5-1, the J call TRBJ2-3; TCRdb calls TRBD1, which cannot be checked without DNA. There are 14 residues in the CDR3. Germline CDR1 is SGHRS and CDR2 is YFSETQ. This CDR3 is CASSPTGGPDTQYF.

This sequence joins TRBV5-6 and TRBJ1-2; the TCRdb call, TRBD1, lacks DNA for checking. The germline V gene encodes CDR1 SGHDT and CDR2 YYEEEE. The CDR3 has 16 amino acids. The CDR3: CASSDWTGGFSDGYTF.

This sequence joins TRBV5-1 and TRBJ1-6. Germline CDR1 SGHRS, CDR2 YFSETQ. The CDR3 has 16 residues. CDR3 amino acids: CASSSGRKVDNSPLHF.

The chain has TRBV7-9 and TRBJ2-1; TCRdb gives TRBD1 as the D gene, but with no DNA this cannot be confirmed. CDR1 and CDR2 from the germline V gene are SEHNR and FQNEAQ (reference sequence). CDR3 length: 16 amino acids. The CDR3 loop reads CASGPSTGEGYNEQFF.

The genes are TRBV5-4 and TRBJ2-2; lacking DNA, the TRBD1 call made by TCRdb goes unchecked. The germline CDR1 and CDR2 sequences are SGHNT and YYREEE (reference sequence). This CDR3 has 14 residues. The CDR3 region is CASRGQGAAGELFF.

The genes are TRBV6-6 and TRBJ2-3; TCRdb indicates TRBD2, and absent DNA this call remains unverified. The V gene's germline CDR1 is MNHNY and CDR2 SVGAGI (reference sequence). The CDR3 loop spans 17 amino acids. CDR3 sequence reads: CASSYSPSGGATDTQYF.

CDR3 amino acids: CSARGGGDYEQYF. The chain carries TRBV20-1 and TRBJ2-7; TCRdb returns TRBD1, unconfirmable since there is no DNA. The CDR3 consists of 13 residues. Germline loops: CDR1 DFQATT, CDR2 SNEGSKA (reference sequence).

Here the CDR3 reads CASSYEIGGSSYNEQFF. The chain employs TRBV6-2 or TRBV6-3 and TRBJ2-1. CDR1 and CDR2 from the germline V gene are MNHEY and SVGEGT. This CDR3 region has 17 residues.

CDR3: CASRTGFNTGELFF. This rearrangement joins TRBV5-6 to TRBJ2-2; TCRdb's assignment of TRBD1 cannot be checked, as there is no DNA. CDR1 is SGHDT, CDR2 YYEEEE, per germline. The CDR3 totals 14 residues.

V is TRBV5-1 and J is TRBJ2-1; checking the TCRdb D call of TRBD2 is not possible without DNA. This CDR3 has 15 residues. Germline V gene sequence: CDR1 SGHRS, CDR2 YFSETQ. The CDR3 sequence: CASSLKVAGGEEQFF.

This chain links TRBV6-5 with TRBJ2-2; TCRdb's assignment of TRBD2 cannot be checked, as there is no DNA. The CDR3 is made up of 15 amino acids. Germline CDR1 is MNHEY and CDR2 is SVGAGI. CDR3: CASREGLGMTGELFF.

The chain recombines TRBV6-2 or TRBV6-3 with TRBJ2-1; TCRdb's D gene call, TRBD1, goes unchecked for lack of DNA. Germline-derived CDR1 and CDR2 are MNHEY and SVGEGT. This CDR3 has 15 amino acids. CDR3 in amino acids: CASGQWGVLYNEQFF.

The chain has TRBV5-6 and TRBJ1-1. This CDR3 is 14 amino acids long. Germline V CDR1 and CDR2: SGHDT, YYEEEE. The CDR3 protein is CASSLVGINTEAFF.

The V call is TRBV28, the J call TRBJ2-7; the TCRdb call, TRBD2, lacks DNA for checking. CDR3 length equals 13 residues. Per germline, CDR1 MDHEN and CDR2 SYDVKM. This CDR3 is CASTLGLSYEQYF.

The V call is TRBV6-6, the J call TRBJ2-1. This CDR3 is 14 amino acids long. The germline V gene has CDR1 MNHNY and CDR2 SVGAGI (reference sequence). This CDR3 reads CASSPTDSVNEQFF.

The genes are TRBV28 and TRBJ1-3; the D gene TCRdb calls, TRBD1, cannot be checked with no DNA. The V gene's germline CDR1 is MDHEN and CDR2 SYDVKM. CDR3 length: 15 residues. The CDR3 loop reads CASTSRPGGGNTIYF.

The chain combines TRBV9 with TRBJ1-1; the D call of TRBD1 rests on TCRdb alone, since no DNA is present to check it. The germline CDR1 and CDR2 sequences are SGDLS and YYNGEE. The CDR3 consists of 15 residues. The CDR3 here is CASSPRQGANTEAFF.

The chain recombines TRBV29-1 with TRBJ2-3; TCRdb's assignment of TRBD1 cannot be checked, as there is no DNA. Germline CDR1 is SQVTM and CDR2 is ANQGSEA. The CDR3 extends over 14 amino acids. The CDR3 region is CSVVWGDRPDTQYF.

CDR3 region: CASSQGLAGGLDTQYF. The rearrangement links TRBV7-3 to TRBJ2-3; TCRdb's D call of TRBD2 is untestable without DNA. Germline CDR1 reads SGHTA; CDR2 reads FQGTGA. This CDR3 contains 16 residues.